Below are 19 T cell receptor beta chains sequenced from a single sample in a study of shared clonotypes between healthy human individuals. Using immunoSEQ multiplex PCR, the repertoire was profiled, and TCRdb retains in-frame clones only, with some absent. The table shows 730,000 or so clones, with approximately 79% occurring only once. Sequences were obtained from memory CD4+ T cells sorted from blood. Described subset: CD45RA-negative fraction. All receptors come from a woman between 25 and 40 years old in good health.

The chain combines TRBV7-2 with TRBJ2-2, with a weak D call TRBD1 (5 bases). The CDR3 has 16 amino acids. V was trimmed by 1 base and J by 5 bases, leaving 14 bases between them. CDR1 is SGHTA, CDR2 FQGNSA, per germline. CDR3 residues: CASSLGGSLRTGELFF. As DNA, the CDR3 is TGTGCCAGCAGCTTAGGGGGCTCCCTGAGGACCGGGGAGCTGTTTTTT. The full variable domain, completed using reference TRBV7-2 and TRBJ2-2, is GAGVSQSPSNKVTEKGKDVELRCDPISGHTALYWYRQSLGQGLEFLIYFQGNSAPDKSGLPSDRFSAERTGGSVSTLTIQRTQQEDSAVYLCASSLGGSLRTGELFFGEGSRLTVL.

The gene calls are TRBV6-5 and TRBJ2-5, with 9 positions matching TRBD2. Germline CDR1 and CDR2: MNHEY and SVGAGI. The ends lost 7 bases at V and 3 bases at J; junction bases unmatched: 3. The CDR3 covers 13 residues. The CDR3 DNA reads as TGTGCCAGCATGAGACTAGCGGAAGAGACCCAGTACTTC. This encodes CASMRLAEETQYF.

The chain uses TRBV18 and TRBJ2-2, with a possible D match to TRBD1 (6 bases). Germline values: CDR1 KGHSH, CDR2 LQKENI. The CDR3 consists of 16 residues. Deletions cut 3 bases from V and 0 bases from J, with 11 bases between. The chain's CDR3 is CASSPSTGSNTGELFF. The CDR3 bases are TGTGCCAGCTCACCCAGCACAGGGTCGAACACCGGGGAGCTGTTTTTT.

This sequence joins TRBV15 and TRBJ1-1; D unclear. With 3 bases removed from V and 5 bases from J, the gap between germline ends came to 13 bases. Germline lookup yields CDR1 LNHNV and CDR2 YYDKDF (reference sequence). This CDR3 spans 14 amino acids. The CDR3 is CATSSDPSGTEAFF. CDR3 in DNA: TGTGCCACCAGCAGTGACCCTTCGGGTACTGAAGCTTTCTTT.

The chain links TRBV5-4 to TRBJ1-2; the match to TRBD1 covers 8 bases. CDR1 is SGHNT, CDR2 YYREEE, per germline (reference sequence). V lost 3 bases, J lost 3 bases, and 7 bases stayed unmatched. This CDR3 spans 15 amino acids. The CDR3 sequence is CASSSDRGPDYGYTF. The CDR3 coding sequence is TGTGCCAGCAGCTCCGACAGGGGACCGGACTATGGCTACACCTTC.

The gene calls are TRBV29-1 and TRBJ2-7; no reliable D call. Germline V gene sequence: CDR1 SQVTM, CDR2 ANQGSEA. V dropped 0 bases and J dropped 3 bases, with 18 bases sitting between them. The CDR3 is 16 amino acids. CDR3 sequence (DNA): TGCAGCGTTGAAGAAGGTAGCTGGGGTATGGTCTACGAGCAGTACTTC. It encodes CSVEEGSWGMVYEQYF.

This clone appeared a single time. The chain couples TRBV6-1 to TRBJ2-7; TRBD2 is a possible D gene (6 bases). The CDR3 has 13 residues. Germline V gene sequence: CDR1 MNHNS, CDR2 SASEGT. With 6 bases removed from V and 4 bases from J, the gap between germline ends came to 13 bases. CDR3 sequence: CASRSGLRYEQYF. The CDR3 nucleotides are TGTGCCAGCAGGTCCGGACTAAGGTACGAGCAGTACTTC.

This sequence joins TRBV2 and TRBJ1-6, with a tentative D call TRBD1 (6 bases). V was cut by 4 bases and J by 10 bases, with 17 bases left in between. This CDR3 is 15 amino acids long. Germline assignment: CDR1 SNHLY and CDR2 FYNNEI. The CDR3 region has the DNA TGTGCCAGCAGTGCAACAGGGAGAGGCGGCTCACCCCTCCACTTT. Its protein product is CASSATGRGGSPLHF.

The V call is TRBV19, the J call TRBJ1-5; D might be TRBD1 (5 bases). The CDR3 length is 17 residues. In germline, CDR1 is LNHDA, CDR2 SQIVND (reference sequence). The V gene lost 4 bases and the J gene lost 0 bases, with 16 bases spanning the gap. CDR3 in DNA: TGTGCCAGTAGTAACGAGAGGGGACGTCTTAGCAATCAGCCCCAGCATTTT. Translating gives CASSNERGRLSNQPQHF.

The chain carries TRBV18 and TRBJ1-2, with 7 bases matching TRBD1. Germline V gene sequence: CDR1 KGHSH, CDR2 LQKENI. After removal of 6 bases from V and 0 bases from J, the junction contained 4 bases not matched to a gene. This CDR3 is 14 amino acids long. In nucleotides, the CDR3 is TGTGCCAGCTCCAGACAGGGTTCTAACTATGGCTACACCTTC. This codes for CASSRQGSNYGYTF.

V and J are TRBV28 and TRBJ2-7; TRBD2 aligns across 9 bases. The CDR3 has 14 residues. Germline V CDR1 and CDR2: MDHEN, SYDVKM. V shed 6 bases and J 5 bases; nucleotides not matched to a gene: 8. CDR3: CASRPELAGHEQYF. The CDR3 bases are TGTGCCAGCAGACCGGAACTAGCGGGTCACGAGCAGTACTTC.

V and J are TRBV19 and TRBJ2-1; 7 bases align to TRBD2. The CDR3 spans 15 residues. Germline CDR1 LNHDA, CDR2 SQIVND (reference sequence). V dropped 6 bases and J dropped 6; count of bases not matched to a gene: 11. The CDR3 DNA is TGTGCCAGTAGCTTAAAGGGACTATCGTCCAATGAGCAGTTCTTC. It codes for CASSLKGLSSNEQFF. The full variable domain, its missing parts supplied by reference TRBV19 and TRBJ2-1, is DGGITQSPKYLFRKEGQNVTLSCEQNLNHDAMYWYRQDPGQGLRLIYYSQIVNDFQKGDIAEGYSVSREKKESFPLTVTSAQKNPTAFYLCASSLKGLSSNEQFFGPGTRLTVL.

As to this clone: The identical CDR3 is also encoded by other nucleotide sequences in the sample. This rearrangement joins TRBV5-1 to TRBJ2-1; D unresolved. Looked up from germline, CDR1 is SGHRS and CDR2 is YFSETQ. V lost 0 bases, J lost 1 base, and 8 bases lay in between. The CDR3 totals 15 residues. DNA for the CDR3: TGCGCCAGCAGCTTGGCATCCGGATCCTACAATGAGCAGTTCTTC. Its translation: CASSLASGSYNEQFF.

The chain couples TRBV7-7 to TRBJ1-1; TRBD1 might be the D (5 bases). The CDR3 length is 13 residues. Trimming left V 4 bases short and J 5 bases short, with 11 bases between. Germline V gives CDR1 SSHAT, CDR2 FNYEAQ (reference sequence). The CDR3 nucleotides are TGTGCCAGCAGCTCGGGTCGGGGGACTGAAGCTTTCTTT. Residues: CASSSGRGTEAFF. The full variable domain, rest sourced from reference TRBV7-7 and TRBJ1-1, is GAGVSQSPRYKVTKRGQDVTLRCDPISSHATLYWYQQALGQGPEFLTYFNYEAQPDKSGLPSDRFSAERPEGSISTLTIQRTEQRDSAMYRCASSSGRGTEAFFGQGTRLTVV.

The chain combines TRBV5-6 with TRBJ2-1, with 9 nucleotides matching TRBD2. The germline gives CDR1 SGHDT, CDR2 YYEEEE. J was trimmed by 12 bases and V by 2 bases; bases with no gene match: 9. CDR3 length equals 14 residues. CDR3 DNA: TGTGCCAGCAGCTTCATATTAGCGGGAGTCGGGCAGTTCTTC. It codes for CASSFILAGVGQFF.

The rearrangement uses TRBV6-6 and TRBJ2-7, with 8 bases lining up with TRBD2. The germline CDR1 and CDR2 sequences are MNHNY and SVGAGI (reference sequence). The length of the CDR3 is 14 residues. The V and J ends lost 7 bases and 4 bases, in that order; junction bases with no gene match: 9. DNA of the CDR3: TGTGCCAGCACCCCGGGGGGGGGCCAATACGAGCAGTACTTC. This codes for CASTPGGGQYEQYF.

This rearrangement joins TRBV25-1 to TRBJ1-4; possible D gene TRBD1, 5 bases. This CDR3 spans 15 amino acids. Germline loops: CDR1 MGHDK, CDR2 SYGVNS. Trimming took 4 bases from V and 5 from J, leaving 14 bases between them. For the CDR3, the DNA is TGTGCCAGCAGTGGCTCGGGGGTAGGGAATGAAAAACTGTTTTTT. It codes for CASSGSGVGNEKLFF.

The V gene is TRBV19, the J gene TRBJ1-5, with D perhaps TRBD1 (5 bases). Trimming removed 2 bases at V and 6 bases at J, with 14 bases between. Germline values: CDR1 LNHDA, CDR2 SQIVND (reference sequence). The CDR3 spans 15 residues. CDR3 DNA: TGTGCCAGTAGTATATGGCAGGGCGAGAGTCAGCCCCAGCATTTT. Its protein is CASSIWQGESQPQHF. Complete variable domain (other parts from reference TRBV19 and TRBJ1-5): DGGITQSPKYLFRKEGQNVTLSCEQNLNHDAMYWYRQDPGQGLRLIYYSQIVNDFQKGDIAEGYSVSREKKESFPLTVTSAQKNPTAFYLCASSIWQGESQPQHFGDGTRLSIL.

The chain has TRBV18 and TRBJ1-1; D gene unclear. In germline, CDR1 is KGHSH, CDR2 LQKENI. V shed 3 bases and J shed 6 bases, with 11 bases lying between them. The CDR3 totals 13 residues. The CDR3 region has the DNA TGTGCCAGCTCACCCACGCGAAATTCTGAAGCTTTCTTT. Its protein is CASSPTRNSEAFF.